The source of this TCR beta chain is a study of regulatory T cells in long-lasting Graves disease. Study outcomes and limitations: Under persistent disease, TRBV28, TRBJ1-2 and TRBJ2-5 were used preferentially.

The CDR3 is made up of 13 amino acids. V lost 7 bases and J lost 9, with 19 bases in between. The germline gives CDR1 MNHEY, CDR2 SVGEGT. The time point: newly diagnosed GD, antithyroid drugs for less than 3 months. PBMC-derived RNA was used for the TCR library. In each case, Graves' disease was diagnosed per American Thyroid Association guidelines. Roughly 10 milliliters of peripheral blood went into EDTA tubes. Combining iRepertoire HTBI primers with Arm-PCR of CDR3 regions, the authors built TCR beta libraries. One entry per CDR3 protein results from TCRdb running MiXCR on the multiplex PCR reads. This table has roughly 410,000 distinct CDR3 sequences, approximately 15% appearing once. Of note for this clonotype: The antigen is undetermined. It differs at one base from a far larger clone, so likely a read error.

These sequences were also reported in another study, on T cells in Graves' hyperthyroidism and ophthalmopathy. This second study says: The HTBI primer set was used in a first-round RT-PCR of the TCR CDR3.

The rearrangement links TRBV6-2 or TRBV6-3 to TRBJ2-7, with a weak D call TRBD1 (6 bases). The clonotype was recovered from a middle-aged woman with Graves disease. The specimen was peripheral blood mononuclear cells (PBMCs), collected at new diagnosis, from a patient treated with antithyroid drugs. The CDR3 DNA sequence: TGTGCCAGCAAAGGTGGACAGACGAACGGGCAGTACTTC. Translating it yields CASKGGQTNGQYF.